Sequencing of this T cell receptor (beta chain) was carried out in a study of early T cells in non-severe SARS-CoV-2 infection (TCRdb year 2021). About the full investigation: Because TCR sequencing relied on bulk RNA taken from unsorted whole blood, pairing of alpha and beta chains was not possible.

This clonotype was detected ten times or more. Its cognate antigen has yet to be identified. Base qualities are not at hand, and no much larger clone is one base apart. What the work shows at the level of the full study, not this receptor alone: VDJdb matching was skewed toward anti-spike CD8 responses, so virus-specific expansions were likely underestimated and private and CD4 specificities were missed.

The library was made by 5' RACE. The instrument given in TCRdb is NextSeq 500. In the TCR library protocol, unique molecular identifiers were attached to individual cDNA molecules to correct for PCR bias and sequencing error. TCR alpha and beta chains were both sequenced, and the abundances of alpha and beta sequences in each sample were closely correlated with each other. The source study handled its data this way. V gene, J gene and CDR3 annotation of TCR sequences was performed with Decombinator V4. TCRs were defined as expanded if a significant change between any two time points was detected under a Poisson model with p below 0.0001. TCR abundances were normalised to the total number of TCRs sequenced in each sample and reported as counts per million. A search of VDJdb, accessed on 1 November 2021, was run for TCRs annotated to CMV, EBV and SARS-CoV-2, with TCRs annotated for multiple antigens excluded. TCRdb ran its own pipeline on the public reads, namely fastp trimming at Q25 and MiXCR clone calling, and kept in-frame beta chains. Each record represents a unique CDR3 protein, reported with the most common genes and DNA among its rows. V and J calls and clone size were set by TCRdb, not the authors. The sample contains 45,000 to 70,000 distinct CDR3 sequences, roughly 7.8% of them found a single time. Of the sample, over 9.5% is held by the ten largest clones.

Set within a cohort of healthcare workers in London, UK, this nested case-control study involved weekly PCR testing of nasopharyngeal swabs along with blood sampling. Between 23 and 31 March 2020, the week of the UK lockdown, healthcare workers were enrolled and then followed up weekly for as long as 16 weeks. Here the sequenced sample was whole blood, taken at baseline. This clonotype was sampled from an adult who was a healthcare worker with PCR-confirmed SARS-CoV-2 infection or an uninfected control (not recorded which).

The CDR3 corresponds to CASSDSETGRYTF. The nucleotide sequence is TGTGCCAGCAGTGATTCCGAGACGGGACGCTACACCTTC. The sequence is built from TRBV6-4 and TRBJ1-2, with a weak D call of TRBD1 (5 bases match). Measured from the cysteine to the phenylalanine, the CDR3 is 13 residues long. The only DNA kept is the CDR3, 39 bases in frame from the first base. CDR1 and CDR2 (MRHNA, SNTAGT) derive from the germline V gene. Trimming at the junction amounts to 3 bases on V and 9 bases on J, and the germline ends lie 14 bases apart.